This TCR beta chain came from a study of blood T cell repertoires in COVID-19. Per the germline V gene, CDR1 is SEHNR and CDR2 is FQNEAQ (reference sequence). The CDR3 totals 14 residues. Trimming shortened V by 5 bases and J by 5 bases, and 16 bases separated the two germline ends. Generated by immunoSEQ multiplex PCR, the TCRdb table keeps only in-frame clones and is missing some. Here the sample spans fewer than 300,000 clones, about 86% being singletons. The table lists this clone with a few counts. V usage is TRBV7-9 and J usage is TRBJ2-7; no clear D. The specimen was peripheral blood. The receptor was isolated from a person aged 70 to 79 with COVID-19, enrolled during active disease. This chain's CDR3 is CASSQLNGVNEQYF. As DNA, the CDR3 is TGTGCCAGCAGCCAACTTAACGGAGTAAACGAGCAGTACTTC. The variable domain in full, completed from reference TRBV7-9 and TRBJ2-7, reads DTGVSQNPRHKITKRGQNVTFRCDPISEHNRLYWYRQTLGQGPEFLTYFQNEAQLEKSRLLSDRFSAERPKGSFSTLEIQRTEQGDSAMYLCASSQLNGVNEQYFGPGTRLTVT.